One sample yielded the 20 T cell receptor beta chains listed below, sequenced in a study of blood T cell repertoires in COVID-19. Assay used: immunoSEQ multiplex PCR; TCRdb lists only in-frame clones, some missing. Among roughly 160,000 clones listed, roughly 81% were seen once. The sample taken for sequencing was peripheral blood. All receptors derive from a woman in her forties or fifties with COVID-19, enrolled during active disease.

This rearrangement joins TRBV14 to TRBJ2-5, with a possible D match to TRBD2 (7 bases). CDR3 size: 13 residues. V gave up 7 bases and J gave up 5 bases, with 14 bases separating them. Germline V gene sequence: CDR1 SGHDN, CDR2 FVKESK. The CDR3 is CASTPGGVETQYF. In nucleotides, the CDR3 is TGTGCCAGCACCCCGGGGGGCGTGGAGACCCAGTACTTC.

This chain joins TRBV11-1 and TRBJ2-1; TRBD2 matches 8 bases. The V gene's germline CDR1 is SGHAT and CDR2 FQDESV (reference sequence). The CDR3 covers 14 residues. The trim removed 5 bases at V and 5 bases at J, leaving 5 bases unmatched. The CDR3 DNA sequence: TGTGCCAGCAGCGGGACGGGGGGGGACAATGAGCAGTTCTTC. Encoded protein: CASSGTGGDNEQFF.

The chain joins TRBV2 to TRBJ2-7, with TRBD1 identical over 8 bases. CDR1 and CDR2 (germline): SNHLY, FYNNEI. This CDR3 comprises 14 residues. V trimming: 1 base; J trimming: 9 bases; junction bases outside the gene matches: 8. Here the CDR3 DNA reads TGTGCCAGCAGTGAAGAGACAGGGGAGGCTGTGCAGTACTTC. This sequence encodes CASSEETGEAVQYF.

V is TRBV9 and J is TRBJ2-5, with D possibly being TRBD2 (6 bases). Trimming took off 0 bases at V and 0 bases at J, with 15 bases between the two ends. The CDR3 runs 17 residues. The germline V gene encodes CDR1 SGDLS and CDR2 YYNGEE. The CDR3 protein is CASSVATLAGYQETQYF. CDR3 DNA: TGTGCCAGCAGCGTAGCTACCCTGGCGGGGTACCAAGAGACCCAGTACTTC.

This clone was recorded once. The rearrangement uses TRBV5-4 and TRBJ1-2; D remains ambiguous. Germline V gene data show CDR1 as SGHNT and CDR2 as YYREEE (reference sequence). The CDR3 extends over 14 amino acids. Trimming took off 3 bases at V and 0 bases at J, with 9 bases between the two ends. As DNA, the CDR3 is TGTGCCAGCAGCTCCGACGGGTCTAACTATGGCTACACCTTC. As protein: CASSSDGSNYGYTF.

The V gene is TRBV5-5, the J gene TRBJ2-3; D might be TRBD1 (6 bases). Between the trimmed V and J ends, which lost 10 bases and 0 bases, there was a span of 15 bases. The CDR3 is made up of 14 amino acids. Germline-derived CDR1 and CDR2 are SGHKS and YYEKEE (reference sequence). This chain's CDR3 is CASRRTESTDTQYF. CDR3 nucleotides: TGTGCCTCACGAAGGACAGAAAGCACAGATACGCAGTATTTT.

The sample holds one count of this clone. J is TRBJ1-2 and V is TRBV9; a weak D match, TRBD1 (5 bases). CDR1 and CDR2 (germline): SGDLS, YYNGEE. Between the trimmed V and J ends, which lost 3 bases and 7 bases, there was a span of 19 bases. The CDR3 consists of 15 residues. CDR3 amino acids: CASSEGKDSTPGYTF. DNA of the CDR3: TGTGCCAGCAGCGAAGGGAAAGACAGCACCCCTGGCTACACCTTC.

The genes are TRBV5-4 and TRBJ1-1; possibly TRBD1 for D (5 bases). CDR1 is SGHNT, CDR2 YYREEE, per germline (reference sequence). V gave up 4 bases and J gave up 3 bases, with 10 bases separating them. The CDR3 loop spans 13 amino acids. For the CDR3, the DNA is TGTGCCAGCAGCGCGGGACGGGACACTGAAGCTTTCTTT. Amino acids: CASSAGRDTEAFF.

The chain links TRBV30 to TRBJ1-4, with D possibly being TRBD1 (5 bases). Per the germline V gene, CDR1 is GTSNPN and CDR2 is SVGIG (reference sequence). This CDR3 comprises 12 residues. The CDR3: CARAGLGEKLFF. The CDR3 bases are TGTGCTCGGGCAGGGTTGGGTGAAAAACTGTTTTTT.

This chain links TRBV6-1 with TRBJ1-5; tentative D call: TRBD1 (6 bases). The CDR3 contains 14 residues. CDR1 MNHNS and CDR2 SASEGT come from the germline V gene. Trimming pared 3 bases from V and 9 bases from J, leaving 15 bases between. CDR3: CASSEAPGHPPQHF. The CDR3 DNA is TGTGCCAGCAGTGAGGCCCCGGGACACCCGCCCCAGCATTTT.

The chain couples TRBV5-5 to TRBJ2-5, with 8 bases matching TRBD2. Per germline, CDR1 SGHKS and CDR2 YYEKEE (reference sequence). The V and J ends lost 4 bases and 5 bases, in that order; junction bases with no gene match: 7. The CDR3 runs to 14 residues. The CDR3 spells CASSDRRGVETQYF. The CDR3 coding sequence is TGTGCCAGCAGCGATCGGCGGGGGGTCGAGACCCAGTACTTC.

The chain has TRBV4-3 and TRBJ1-2, with D maybe TRBD1 (6 bases). This CDR3 is 16 amino acids long. Trimming took off 0 bases at V and 4 bases at J, with 15 bases between the two ends. Germline V gene lookup returns CDR1 LGHNA and CDR2 YSLEER. The CDR3 bases are TGCGCCAGCAGCCAAGATCAGGCAGGACAGATCTATGGCTACACCTTC. This gives the protein CASSQDQAGQIYGYTF.

The gene calls are TRBV7-8 and TRBJ2-7; D might be TRBD2 (6 bases). The V end lost 5 bases, the J end lost 0 bases, and 17 bases lay between the germline ends. Germline V gene lookup returns CDR1 SGHVS and CDR2 FQNEAQ. The CDR3 is made up of 16 amino acids. DNA of the CDR3: TGTGCCAGCAGCCCTTGGAGAGCGGGTAGCTCCTACGAGCAGTACTTC. Translating gives CASSPWRAGSSYEQYF.

The chain has TRBV5-4 and TRBJ1-1, with 7 bases identical to TRBD1. V lost 4 bases to trimming and J lost 7 bases; unmatched junction nucleotides: 4. This CDR3 contains 12 residues. Germline values: CDR1 SGHNT, CDR2 YYREEE (reference sequence). The DNA of the CDR3 is TGTGCCAGCAGCGTGACAGGGTATGAAGCTTTCTTT. Translated, it gives CASSVTGYEAFF.

V and J are TRBV15 and TRBJ2-5; 12 positions match TRBD1. This CDR3 spans 17 amino acids. Germline CDR1 is LNHNV and CDR2 is YYDKDF (reference sequence). V dropped 5 bases and J dropped 4; count of bases not matched to a gene: 11. CDR3 in DNA: TGTGCCACCAGCGGACATCCGGGACAGGGGGCAGGAGAGACCCAGTACTTC. Translating gives CATSGHPGQGAGETQYF.

Of note for this clone: The junction does not match germline at one end; this may be a read error. This chain joins TRBV18 and TRBJ1-4; 8 bases align to TRBD1. This CDR3 comprises 17 residues. Per the germline V gene, CDR1 is KGHSH and CDR2 is LQKENI. The CDR3 coding sequence is TGTGCCAGTTCACCTGGACAGGGCTACGCAACTAATGAAAAACTGTTTTTT. The encoded protein is CASSPGQGYATNEKLFF.

The sample holds one count of this clone. The chain has TRBV27 and TRBJ2-2; the match to TRBD2 covers 7 bases. Germline assignment: CDR1 MNHEY and CDR2 SMNVEV (reference sequence). Trimming took 5 bases from V and 4 from J; bases not matched to a gene: 7. The length of the CDR3 is 15 residues. CDR3 DNA sequence: TGTGCCAGCAGTCTGGGGACTATACTCACCGGGGAGCTGTTTTTT. Translating it yields CASSLGTILTGELFF.

This clone was counted once. The J gene is TRBJ1-5, the V gene TRBV5-1; weak D call: TRBD1 (5 bases). The CDR3 is made up of 13 amino acids. The germline CDR1 and CDR2 sequences are SGHRS and YFSETQ. Trimming took off 4 bases at V and 4 bases at J, with 9 bases between the two ends. DNA for the CDR3: TGCGCCAGCAGCGGCGACAGTAATCAGCCCCAGCATTTT. Its protein product is CASSGDSNQPQHF.

This rearrangement joins TRBV4-1 to TRBJ1-1; 7 nucleotides match TRBD1. Germline loops: CDR1 MGHRA, CDR2 YSYEKL. Germline trimming cut 7 bases from V and 5 bases from J; bases unmatched to any gene: 7. The CDR3 loop spans 13 amino acids. The CDR3: CASTLTGLTEAFF. CDR3 sequence (DNA): TGCGCCAGCACTCTGACAGGGCTGACTGAAGCTTTCTTT.

The chain joins TRBV6-6 to TRBJ2-7; 7 bases agree with TRBD2. V shed 2 bases, J shed 6 bases, and the junction held 7 bases outside the gene matches. The CDR3 length is 14 residues. Looked up from germline, CDR1 is MNHNY and CDR2 is SVGAGI (reference sequence). CDR3 region: CASSYGGVAGEQYF. DNA for the CDR3: TGTGCCAGCAGTTACGGGGGGGTGGCGGGCGAGCAGTACTTC.